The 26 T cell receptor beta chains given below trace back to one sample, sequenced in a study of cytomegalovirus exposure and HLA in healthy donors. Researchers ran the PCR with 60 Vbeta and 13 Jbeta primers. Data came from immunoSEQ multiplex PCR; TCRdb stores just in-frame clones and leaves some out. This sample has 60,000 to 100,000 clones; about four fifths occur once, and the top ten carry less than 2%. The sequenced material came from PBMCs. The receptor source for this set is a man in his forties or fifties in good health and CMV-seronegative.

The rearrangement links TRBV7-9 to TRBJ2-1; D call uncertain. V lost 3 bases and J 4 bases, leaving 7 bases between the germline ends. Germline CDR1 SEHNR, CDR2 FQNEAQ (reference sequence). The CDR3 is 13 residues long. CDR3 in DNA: TGTGCCAGCAGCTTTTCACAGTACAATGAGCAGTTCTTC. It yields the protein CASSFSQYNEQFF.

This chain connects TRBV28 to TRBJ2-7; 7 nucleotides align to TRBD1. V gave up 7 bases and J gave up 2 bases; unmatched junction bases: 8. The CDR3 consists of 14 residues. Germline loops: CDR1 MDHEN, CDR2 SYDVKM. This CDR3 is CASTPGQTTYEQYF. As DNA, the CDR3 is TGTGCCAGCACTCCGGGACAGACCACCTACGAGCAGTACTTC.

CDR3 region: CASSAQGAVAKNIQYF. DNA of the CDR3: TGTGCCAGCAGTGCACAGGGGGCGGTAGCCAAAAACATTCAGTACTTC. This sequence joins TRBV6-1 and TRBJ2-4; 9 positions agree with TRBD1. CDR1 MNHNS and CDR2 SASEGT come from the germline V gene. V lost 4 bases to trimming and J lost 0 bases; unmatched junction nucleotides: 4. The CDR3 is 16 residues long.

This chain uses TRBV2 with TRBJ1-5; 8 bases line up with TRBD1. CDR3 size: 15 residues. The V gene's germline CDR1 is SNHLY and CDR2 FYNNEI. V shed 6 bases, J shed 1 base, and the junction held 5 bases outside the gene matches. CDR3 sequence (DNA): TGTGCCAGCAGGGCTCAGGGGGCGAGCAATCAGCCCCAGCATTTT. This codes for CASRAQGASNQPQHF.

CDR3 sequence reads: CASSRYQQGYEQFF. The CDR3, as DNA: TGTGCCAGCAGCAGATACCAACAGGGGTATGAGCAGTTCTTC. The gene calls are TRBV6-5 and TRBJ2-1, with 7 nucleotides matching TRBD1. The germline V gene has CDR1 MNHEY and CDR2 SVGAGI. CDR3 length equals 14 residues. V was pared by 6 bases and J by 8 bases, with 10 bases of the junction left unmatched.

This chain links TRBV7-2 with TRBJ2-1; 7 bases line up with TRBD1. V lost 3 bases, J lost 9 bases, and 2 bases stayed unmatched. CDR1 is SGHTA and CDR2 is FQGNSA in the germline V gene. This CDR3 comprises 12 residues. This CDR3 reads CASSFRQGEQFF. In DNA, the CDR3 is TGTGCCAGCAGCTTCAGACAGGGTGAGCAGTTCTTC.

The CDR3, as DNA: TGCGCCAGCAGTCAATCGGGGACTCGCACAGATACGCAGTATTTT. Its translation is CASSQSGTRTDTQYF. This chain links TRBV23-1 with TRBJ2-3, with D perhaps TRBD2 (6 bases). TRBV23-1 qualifies as an ORF whose function is uncertain. The CDR3 totals 15 residues. V dropped 0 bases and J dropped 1 base, with 8 bases sitting between them.

The CDR3 nucleotides are TGTGCCAGCAGCTTAACGGCACCGATCCGTAATGAAAAACTGTTTTTT. Protein product: CASSLTAPIRNEKLFF. The V call is TRBV7-3, the J call TRBJ1-4; D unresolved. In germline, CDR1 is SGHTA, CDR2 FQGTGA. This CDR3 spans 16 amino acids. V was clipped by 0 bases and J by 4 bases, with 12 bases between them.

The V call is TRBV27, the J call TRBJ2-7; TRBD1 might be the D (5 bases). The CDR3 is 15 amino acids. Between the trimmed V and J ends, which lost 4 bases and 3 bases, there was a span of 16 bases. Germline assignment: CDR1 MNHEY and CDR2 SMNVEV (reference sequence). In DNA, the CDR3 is TGTGCCAGCAGTTCCAACGACAGATTTGGCTACGAGCAGTACTTC. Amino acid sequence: CASSSNDRFGYEQYF.

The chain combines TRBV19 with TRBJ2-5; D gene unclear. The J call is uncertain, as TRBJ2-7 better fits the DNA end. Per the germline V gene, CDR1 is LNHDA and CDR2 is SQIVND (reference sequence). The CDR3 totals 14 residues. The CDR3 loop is CASSIGDSGTEQYF. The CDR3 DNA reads TGTGCCAGTAGTATCGGAGATTCGGGTACCGAGCAGTACTTC.

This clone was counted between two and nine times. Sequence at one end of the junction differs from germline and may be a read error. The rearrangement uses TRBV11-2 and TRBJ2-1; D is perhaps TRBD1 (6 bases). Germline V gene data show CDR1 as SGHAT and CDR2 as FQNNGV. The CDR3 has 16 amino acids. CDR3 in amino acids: CASSPLPGASHNEQFF. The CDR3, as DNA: TGTGCCAGCAGCCCCTTACCAGGGGCCTCCCACAATGAGCAGTTCTTC.

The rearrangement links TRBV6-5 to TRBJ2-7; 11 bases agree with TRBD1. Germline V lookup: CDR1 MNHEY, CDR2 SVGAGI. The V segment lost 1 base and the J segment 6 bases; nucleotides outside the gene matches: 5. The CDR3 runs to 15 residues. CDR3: CASSYWDRGGIEQYF. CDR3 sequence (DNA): TGTGCCAGCAGTTACTGGGACAGGGGGGGCATCGAGCAGTACTTC.

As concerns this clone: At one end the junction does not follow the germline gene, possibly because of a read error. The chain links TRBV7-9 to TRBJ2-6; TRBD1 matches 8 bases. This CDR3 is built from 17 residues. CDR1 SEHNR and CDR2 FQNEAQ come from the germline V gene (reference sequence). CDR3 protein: CASSVRGPGSGANGLTF. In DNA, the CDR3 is TGTGCCAGCAGCGTCAGGGGGCCTGGAAGTGGGGCCAACGGCCTGACTTTC.

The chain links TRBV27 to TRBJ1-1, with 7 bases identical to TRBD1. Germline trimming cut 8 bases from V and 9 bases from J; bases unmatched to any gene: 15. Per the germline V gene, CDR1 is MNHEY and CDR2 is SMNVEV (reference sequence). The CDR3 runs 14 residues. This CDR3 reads CASRADRVEHKAFF. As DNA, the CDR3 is TGTGCCAGCCGCGCTGACAGGGTTGAACACAAAGCTTTCTTT.

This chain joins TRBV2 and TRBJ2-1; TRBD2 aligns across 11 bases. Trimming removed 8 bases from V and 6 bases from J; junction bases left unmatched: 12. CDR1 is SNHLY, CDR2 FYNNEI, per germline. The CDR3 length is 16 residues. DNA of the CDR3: TGTGCCAGCCGTCATGTAACCGGGACTAGCGGCAATGAGCAGTTCTTC. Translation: CASRHVTGTSGNEQFF.

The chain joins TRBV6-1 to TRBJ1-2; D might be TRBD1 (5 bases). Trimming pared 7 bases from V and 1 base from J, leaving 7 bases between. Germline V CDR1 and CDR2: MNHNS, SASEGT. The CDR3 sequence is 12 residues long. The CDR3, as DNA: TGTGCCAGCACAGGGATTAACTATGGCTACACCTTC. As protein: CASTGINYGYTF.

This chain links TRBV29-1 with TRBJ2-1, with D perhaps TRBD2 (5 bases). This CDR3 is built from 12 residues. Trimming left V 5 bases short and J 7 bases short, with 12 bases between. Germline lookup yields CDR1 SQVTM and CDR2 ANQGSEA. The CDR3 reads CSVREPGNEQFF. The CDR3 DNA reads TGCAGCGTTAGGGAGCCGGGGAATGAGCAGTTCTTC.

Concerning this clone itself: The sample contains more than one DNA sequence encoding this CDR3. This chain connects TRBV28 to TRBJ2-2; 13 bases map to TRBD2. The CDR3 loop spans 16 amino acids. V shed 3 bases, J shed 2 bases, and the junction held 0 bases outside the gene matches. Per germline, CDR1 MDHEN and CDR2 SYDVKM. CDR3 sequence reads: CASSLGLAGNTGELFF. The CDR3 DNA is TGTGCCAGCAGTTTGGGACTAGCGGGAAACACCGGGGAGCTGTTTTTT.

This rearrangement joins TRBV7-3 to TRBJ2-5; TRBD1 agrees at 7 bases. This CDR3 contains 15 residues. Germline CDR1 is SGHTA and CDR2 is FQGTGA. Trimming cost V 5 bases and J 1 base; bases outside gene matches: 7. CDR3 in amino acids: CASSPQRGLQETQYF. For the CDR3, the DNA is TGTGCCAGCAGCCCTCAGAGGGGGCTCCAAGAGACCCAGTACTTC.

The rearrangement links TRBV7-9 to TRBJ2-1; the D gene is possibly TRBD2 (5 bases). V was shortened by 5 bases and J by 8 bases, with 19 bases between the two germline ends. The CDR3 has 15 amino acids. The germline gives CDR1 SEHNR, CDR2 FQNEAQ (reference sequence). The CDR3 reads CASSELVQAGDEQFF. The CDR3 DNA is TGTGCCAGCAGCGAACTAGTTCAAGCAGGCGATGAGCAGTTCTTC.

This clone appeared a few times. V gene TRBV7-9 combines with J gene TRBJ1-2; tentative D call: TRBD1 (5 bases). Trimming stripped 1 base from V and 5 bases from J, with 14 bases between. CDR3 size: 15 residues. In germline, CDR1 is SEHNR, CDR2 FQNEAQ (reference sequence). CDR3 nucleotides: TGTGCCAGCAGCTTAGGTTCTGCAGGGAAATATGGCTACACCTTC. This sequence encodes CASSLGSAGKYGYTF.

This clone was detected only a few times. The CDR3 loop is CASSLVETGGTYEQYF. The CDR3 DNA follows: TGTGCCAGCAGCTTAGTAGAGACAGGGGGAACCTACGAGCAGTACTTC. This sequence joins TRBV7-9 and TRBJ2-7; 9 positions match TRBD1. Trimming took 1 base from V and 2 from J; bases not matched to a gene: 6. This CDR3 is built from 16 residues. Per the germline V gene, CDR1 is SEHNR and CDR2 is FQNEAQ (reference sequence).

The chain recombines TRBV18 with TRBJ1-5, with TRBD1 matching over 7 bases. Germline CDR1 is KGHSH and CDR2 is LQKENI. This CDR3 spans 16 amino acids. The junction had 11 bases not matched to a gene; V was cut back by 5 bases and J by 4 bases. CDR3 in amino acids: CASSATGTDTNQPQHF. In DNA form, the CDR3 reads TGTGCCAGCTCAGCGACCGGGACAGACACAAATCAGCCCCAGCATTTT.

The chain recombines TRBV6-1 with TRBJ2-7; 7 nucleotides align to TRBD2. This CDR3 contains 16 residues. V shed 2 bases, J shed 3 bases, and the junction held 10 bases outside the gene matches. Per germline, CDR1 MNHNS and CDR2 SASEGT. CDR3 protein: CASSELHMTSSYEQYF. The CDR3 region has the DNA TGTGCCAGCAGTGAACTCCATATGACTAGCAGCTACGAGCAGTACTTC.

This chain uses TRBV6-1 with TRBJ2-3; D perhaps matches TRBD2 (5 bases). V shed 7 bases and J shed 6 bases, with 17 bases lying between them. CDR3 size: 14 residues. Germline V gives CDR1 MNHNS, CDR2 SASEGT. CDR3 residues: CASTRGEGWDTQYF. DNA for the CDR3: TGTGCCAGCACCCGTGGTGAGGGCTGGGATACGCAGTATTTT.

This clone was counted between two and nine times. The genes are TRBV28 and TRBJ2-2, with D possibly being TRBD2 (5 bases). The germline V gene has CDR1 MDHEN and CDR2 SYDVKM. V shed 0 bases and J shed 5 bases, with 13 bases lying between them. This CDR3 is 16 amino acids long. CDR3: CASSLWVPRETGELFF. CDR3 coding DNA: TGTGCCAGCAGTTTATGGGTCCCGAGGGAGACCGGGGAGCTGTTTTTT.